The clone carrying this T cell receptor (beta chain) occurred a few times. What it recognizes is unknown. Germline CDR1 is MNHNS and CDR2 is SASEGT. This CDR3 spans 14 amino acids. After removal of 7 bases from V and 4 bases from J, the junction contained 8 bases not matched to a gene. TCR beta CDR3 regions were amplified from RNA. A set of HTBI primers served as the primers for a first-round RT-PCR of the TCR CDR3. TCRdb reanalysed the multiplex PCR reads using MiXCR and keeps one entry per CDR3 protein. The sample includes about half a million distinct CDR3 sequences, approximately 22% seen only once; the top ten take roughly 49%. The data stem from a study of T cells in Graves' hyperthyroidism and ophthalmopathy. Study in general: Any treatment followed the collection of peripheral blood at initial diagnosis.

Each diagnosis drew on symptoms, thyroxine, TRAb, thyroid ultrasound and orbital computed tomography findings. Overall study results and limits: The model identified upcoming ophthalmopathy a median 6.5 months ahead of onset.

The receptor comes from a woman aged 70-85 years with Graves' ophthalmopathy. The chain has TRBV6-1 and TRBJ1-1, with 8 bases fitting TRBD1. Input material: blood. The CDR3 protein is CASTKQGGVTEAFF. The CDR3 region has the DNA TGTGCCAGCACCAAACAGGGGGGGGTCACTGAAGCTTTCTTT.